This TCR beta chain was captured in a study of blood T cell repertoires in COVID-19 (dated by TCRdb to the early 2020s). Regarding the complete study: Collaborator samples came from the United States, Italy and Spain and covered acute and convalescent phases of COVID-19. Deeply sampled blood TCRbeta repertoires from subjects exposed to, actively infected with, or recovered from COVID-19 were included in the dataset. The repertoires were made available in a free public database intended to serve as a resource for research on the immune response to SARS-CoV-2. Where available, HLA class I and class II types were obtained from metadata supplied by the sample provider rather than from assay-based typing. The prospective study material was composed of cDNA or gDNA derived from T cells, B-cell-depleted T cells, or PBMCs. A de-identified subject ID, COVID-19 status, age in years and sex were almost always included in the sample metadata. The samples were drawn from two sources: the first 160 participants of the ongoing ImmuneRACE study, and fewer than 1,500 subjects contributed by 6 global collaborators. The full study reports these points: The amount of clinical and demographic metadata varied by source and participant and was provided uncurated.

The collaborating institutions used their own protocols to collect whole blood in K2EDTA tubes. For TCRbeta analysis, collaborators shipped samples as frozen whole blood, isolated PBMCs, or DNA extracted from either of those sample types. As to this clone: Its binding antigen is unknown. No much larger clonotype is one base removed from it; base qualities were not supplied.

There are 15 amino acids in the CDR3, from cysteine to phenylalanine inclusive. Kept here is only the CDR3 DNA, which spans 45 bases and is read in frame from base 1. At the junction V is shortened by 4 bases and J by 1 base, with 14 bases in between. Taken from the germline V gene, the CDR1 and CDR2 loops are SGHRS and YFSETQ. The immunoSEQ Assay, a bias-controlled multiplex PCR, was used to amplify TCRbeta CDR3 regions from genomic DNA. In the authors' own workflow: Within the assay, amplification of reference gene primers was used to estimate how many nucleated cells each sample contained. Sequence reads were collapsed and filtered to measure the absolute abundance of every unique TCRbeta CDR3 rearrangement. For each sample, productive Simpson clonality was calculated by taking the square root of Simpson's diversity index across productive rearrangements. TCRdb retrieved this table from immuneACCESS and kept in-frame rearrangements only. Not all clones are present; in checked studies, unresolved V genes account for under half, and no reason is known for the remainder. V, J and clone size reflect that table, while D and trimming were determined from the DNA. For this sample the table gives around 140,000 clones, of which over 75% were detected only once. The ten largest clones capture approximately 2% of the sample.

The TCR was taken from a man between 65 and 85 years old with acute or convalescent COVID-19. Recombination joined TRBV5-1 with TRBJ1-1, and perhaps TRBD1 as D gene, on 6 matching bases. Sequenced material: peripheral blood. The DNA reads TGCGCCAGCAGCCTACTCGACAGGTCGAACACTGAAGCTTTCTTT. Its translation is CASSLLDRSNTEAFF.